This TCR beta chain was sequenced during a study of spatial heterogeneity in lung cancer. Overall study: In raw reads, more than eight appearances on average were recorded for each unique TCR and UMI combination.

A single record per CDR3 protein comes from TCRdb applying MiXCR to the 5' RACE reads. The table lists about 80,000 distinct CDR3 sequences, around 21% of them singletons, with about 6.8% in the top ten. This CDR3 has 16 residues. Unmatched junction bases numbered 5, after V lost 5 bases and J lost 0 bases. Per germline, CDR1 DFQATT and CDR2 SNEGSKA (reference sequence). Time point: sample taken at primary tumor resection. Researchers sequenced whole RNA taken from tumor, nontumor lung or frozen PBMC without sorting. Sequencing used PBMCs, obtained at surgery. The receptor was isolated from a male donor with early-stage non-small cell lung cancer. The V gene is TRBV20-1, the J gene TRBJ2-6; TRBD1 matches 9 bases. The CDR3 nucleotides read TGCAGTGCTCCGGGACAGGGCTTCTCTGGGGCCAACGTCCTGACTTTC. This gives the protein CSAPGQGFSGANVLTF.